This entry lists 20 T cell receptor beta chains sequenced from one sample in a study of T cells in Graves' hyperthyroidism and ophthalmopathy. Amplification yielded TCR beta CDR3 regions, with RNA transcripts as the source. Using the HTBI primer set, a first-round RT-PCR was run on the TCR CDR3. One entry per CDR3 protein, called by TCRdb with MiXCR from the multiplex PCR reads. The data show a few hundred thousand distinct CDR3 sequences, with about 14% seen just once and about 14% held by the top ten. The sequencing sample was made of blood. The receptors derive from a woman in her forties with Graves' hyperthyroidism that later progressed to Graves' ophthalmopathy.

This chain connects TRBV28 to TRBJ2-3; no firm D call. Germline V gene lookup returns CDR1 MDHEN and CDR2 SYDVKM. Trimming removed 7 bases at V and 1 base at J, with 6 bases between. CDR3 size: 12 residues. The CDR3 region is CASKSGTDTQYF. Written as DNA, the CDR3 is TGTGCCAGCAAAAGCGGCACAGATACGCAGTATTTT.

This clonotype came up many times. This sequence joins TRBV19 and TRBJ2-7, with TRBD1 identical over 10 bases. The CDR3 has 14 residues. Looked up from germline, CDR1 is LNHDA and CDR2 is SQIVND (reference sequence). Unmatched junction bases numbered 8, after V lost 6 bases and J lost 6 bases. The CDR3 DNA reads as TGTGCCAGTAGCAGCTCCGGGACAGGGGTCGAGCAGTACTTC. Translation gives CASSSSGTGVEQYF.

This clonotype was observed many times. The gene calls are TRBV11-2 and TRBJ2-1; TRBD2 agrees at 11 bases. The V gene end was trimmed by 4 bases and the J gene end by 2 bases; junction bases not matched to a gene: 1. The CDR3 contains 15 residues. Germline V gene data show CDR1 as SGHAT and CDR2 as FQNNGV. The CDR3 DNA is TGTGCCAGCAGCTCGACTAGCGGGACCTACAATGAGCAGTTCTTC. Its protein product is CASSSTSGTYNEQFF.

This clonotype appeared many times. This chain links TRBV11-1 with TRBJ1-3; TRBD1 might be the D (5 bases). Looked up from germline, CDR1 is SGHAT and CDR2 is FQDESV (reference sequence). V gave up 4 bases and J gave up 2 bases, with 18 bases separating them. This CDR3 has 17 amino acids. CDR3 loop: CASSSLVPQDPGNTIYF. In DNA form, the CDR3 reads TGTGCCAGCAGCTCGTTGGTACCACAGGATCCTGGAAACACCATATATTTT.

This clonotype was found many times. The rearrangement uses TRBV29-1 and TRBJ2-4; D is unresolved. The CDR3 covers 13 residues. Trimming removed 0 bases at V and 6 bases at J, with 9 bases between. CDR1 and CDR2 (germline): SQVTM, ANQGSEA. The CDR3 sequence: CSVEDGIRNIQYF. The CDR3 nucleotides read TGCAGCGTTGAAGATGGGATAAGAAACATTCAGTACTTC.

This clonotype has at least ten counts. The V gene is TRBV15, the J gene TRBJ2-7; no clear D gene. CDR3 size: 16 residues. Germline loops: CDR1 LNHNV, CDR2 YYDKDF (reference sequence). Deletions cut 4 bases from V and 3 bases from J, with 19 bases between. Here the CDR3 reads CATSNRRGSGVYEQYF. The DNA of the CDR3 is TGTGCCACCAGCAACCGGCGCGGATCTGGGGTCTACGAGCAGTACTTC.

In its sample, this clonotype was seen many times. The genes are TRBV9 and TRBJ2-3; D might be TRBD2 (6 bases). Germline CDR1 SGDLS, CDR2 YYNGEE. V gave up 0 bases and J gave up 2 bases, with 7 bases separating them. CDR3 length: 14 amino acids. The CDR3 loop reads CASSVEDYTDTQYF. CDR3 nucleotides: TGTGCCAGCAGCGTAGAGGACTACACAGATACGCAGTATTTT.

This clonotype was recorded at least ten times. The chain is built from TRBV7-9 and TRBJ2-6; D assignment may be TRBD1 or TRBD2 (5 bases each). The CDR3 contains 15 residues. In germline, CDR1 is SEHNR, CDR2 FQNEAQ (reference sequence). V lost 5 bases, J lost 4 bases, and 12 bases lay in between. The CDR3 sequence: CASSAQDSGANVLTF. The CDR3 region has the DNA TGTGCCAGCAGCGCACAGGACTCAGGGGCCAACGTCCTGACTTTC.

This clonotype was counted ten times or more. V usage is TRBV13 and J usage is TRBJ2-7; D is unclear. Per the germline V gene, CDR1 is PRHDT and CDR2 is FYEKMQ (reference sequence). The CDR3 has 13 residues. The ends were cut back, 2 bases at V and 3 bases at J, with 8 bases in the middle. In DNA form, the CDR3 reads TGTGCCAGCAGCTTAAGGCAAAACTACGAGCAGTACTTC. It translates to CASSLRQNYEQYF.

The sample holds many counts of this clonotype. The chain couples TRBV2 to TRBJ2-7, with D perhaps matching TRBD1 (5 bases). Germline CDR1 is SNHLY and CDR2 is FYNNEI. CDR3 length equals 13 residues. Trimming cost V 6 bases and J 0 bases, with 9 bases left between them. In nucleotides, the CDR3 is TGTGCCAGCAGACACGACAGCTCCTACGAGCAGTACTTC. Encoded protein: CASRHDSSYEQYF.

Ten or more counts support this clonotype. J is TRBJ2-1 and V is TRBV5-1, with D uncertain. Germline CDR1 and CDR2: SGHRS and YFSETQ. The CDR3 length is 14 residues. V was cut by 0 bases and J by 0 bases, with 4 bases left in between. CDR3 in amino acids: CASSLDYSYNEQFF. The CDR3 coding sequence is TGCGCCAGCAGCTTGGACTACTCCTACAATGAGCAGTTCTTC.

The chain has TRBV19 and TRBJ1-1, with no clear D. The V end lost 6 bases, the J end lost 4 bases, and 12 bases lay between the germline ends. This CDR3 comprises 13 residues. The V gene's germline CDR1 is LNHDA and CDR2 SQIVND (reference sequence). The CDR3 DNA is TGTGCCAGTAGGATATTAACGGGCACTGAAGCTTTCTTT. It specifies CASRILTGTEAFF.

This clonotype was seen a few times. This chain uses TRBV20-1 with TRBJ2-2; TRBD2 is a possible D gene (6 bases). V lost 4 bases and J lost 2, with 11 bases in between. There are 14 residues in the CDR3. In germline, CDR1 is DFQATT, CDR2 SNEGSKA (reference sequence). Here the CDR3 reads CSAIPGLNTGELFF. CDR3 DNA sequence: TGCAGTGCTATTCCGGGACTCAACACCGGGGAGCTGTTTTTT.

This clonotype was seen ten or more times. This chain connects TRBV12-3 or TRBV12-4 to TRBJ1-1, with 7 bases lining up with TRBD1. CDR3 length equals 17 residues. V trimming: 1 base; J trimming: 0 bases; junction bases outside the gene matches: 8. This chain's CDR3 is CASSLVPTGAMNTEAFF. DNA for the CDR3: TGTGCCAGCAGTTTAGTCCCAACAGGGGCTATGAACACTGAAGCTTTCTTT.

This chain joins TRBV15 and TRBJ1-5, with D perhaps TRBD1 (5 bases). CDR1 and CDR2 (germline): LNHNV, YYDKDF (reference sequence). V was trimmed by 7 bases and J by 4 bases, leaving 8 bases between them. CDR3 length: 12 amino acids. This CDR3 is CATKSGNQPQHF. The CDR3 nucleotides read TGTGCCACCAAGTCAGGGAATCAGCCCCAGCATTTT.

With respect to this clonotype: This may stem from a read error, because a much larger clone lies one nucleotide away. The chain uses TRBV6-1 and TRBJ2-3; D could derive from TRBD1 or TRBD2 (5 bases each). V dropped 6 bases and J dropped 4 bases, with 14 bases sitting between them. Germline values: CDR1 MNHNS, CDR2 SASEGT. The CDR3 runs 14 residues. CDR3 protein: CASRPPGPPDTQYF. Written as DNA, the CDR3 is TGTGCCAGCAGGCCACCGGGGCCGCCAGATACGCAGTATTTT.

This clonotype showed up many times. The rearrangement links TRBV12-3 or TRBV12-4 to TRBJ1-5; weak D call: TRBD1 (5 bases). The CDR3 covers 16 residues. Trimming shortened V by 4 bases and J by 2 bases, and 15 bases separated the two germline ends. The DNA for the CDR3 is TGTGCCAGCAGTTCGGGACTCATTCAGGGCAATCAGCCCCAGCATTTT. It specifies CASSSGLIQGNQPQHF.

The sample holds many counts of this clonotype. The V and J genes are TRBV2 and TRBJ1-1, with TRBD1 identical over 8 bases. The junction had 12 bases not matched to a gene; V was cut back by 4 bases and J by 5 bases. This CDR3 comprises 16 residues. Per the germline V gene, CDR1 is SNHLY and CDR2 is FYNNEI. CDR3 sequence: CASSARVVTGGTEAFF. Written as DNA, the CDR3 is TGTGCCAGCAGTGCCCGTGTCGTTACAGGGGGTACTGAAGCTTTCTTT. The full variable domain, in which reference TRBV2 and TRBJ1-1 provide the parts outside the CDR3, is EPEVTQTPSHQVTQMGQEVILRCVPISNHLYFYWYRQILGQKVEFLVSFYNNEISEKSEIFDDQFSVERPDGSNFTLKIRSTKLEDSAMYFCASSARVVTGGTEAFFGQGTRLTVV.

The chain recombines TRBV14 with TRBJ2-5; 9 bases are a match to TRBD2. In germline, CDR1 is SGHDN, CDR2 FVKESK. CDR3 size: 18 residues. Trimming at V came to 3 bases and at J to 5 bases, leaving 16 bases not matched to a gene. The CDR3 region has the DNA TGTGCCAGCAGCCAGGTCCGTCGGCGGGAGGGCCTACGGGAGACCCAGTACTTC. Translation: CASSQVRRREGLRETQYF.

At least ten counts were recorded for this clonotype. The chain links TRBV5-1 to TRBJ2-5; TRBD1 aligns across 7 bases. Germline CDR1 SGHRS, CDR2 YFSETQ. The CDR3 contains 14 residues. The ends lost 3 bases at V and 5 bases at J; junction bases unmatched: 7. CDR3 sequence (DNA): TGCGCCAGCAGCTCGACAGGGAGCAGGGAGACCCAGTACTTC. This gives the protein CASSSTGSRETQYF.